These 29 T cell receptor beta chains originate from one sample sequenced in a study of blood T cells in healthy people across ages. Primed by a sample-barcoded 5' primer and a J-beta primer mix, a second PCR proceeded for 7 to 11 cycles. From the 5' RACE reads, TCRdb called clonotypes with MiXCR, one entry per CDR3 protein. The sample has hundreds of thousands of distinct CDR3 sequences; under 45% are singletons. The sequencing input was blood. The origin of the receptors is a man between 60 and 75 years old in good health.

V gene TRBV20-1 combines with J gene TRBJ2-7; 9 bases align to TRBD1. The J call could be wrong; TRBJ2-5 is a better fit for the DNA end. The CDR3 totals 14 residues. Germline CDR1 is DFQATT and CDR2 is SNEGSKA (reference sequence). This CDR3 reads CSARNDRGGETQYF. The CDR3 bases are TGCAGTGCTAGAAATGACAGGGGGGGTGAGACCCAGTACTTC.

The CDR3 loop reads CASSLRTGAFNEQYF. The CDR3 bases are TGTGCCAGCAGCTTGCGGACAGGGGCTTTCAATGAGCAGTACTTC. The rearrangement joins TRBV11-2 to TRBJ2-5; TRBD1 matches 9 bases. V lost 3 bases to trimming and J lost 11 bases; unmatched junction nucleotides: 13. The germline gives CDR1 SGHAT, CDR2 FQNNGV. CDR3 length equals 15 residues. Based on the CDR3 plus reference TRBV11-2 and TRBJ2-5, the full variable domain is EAGVAQSPRYKIIEKRQSVAFWCNPISGHATLYWYQQILGQGPKLLIQFQNNGVVDDSQLPKDRFSAERLKGVDSTLKIQPAKLEDSAVYLCASSLRTGAFNEQYFGPGTRLLVL.

Many counts were recorded for this clonotype. This chain uses TRBV25-1 with TRBJ2-6, with D perhaps TRBD1 (5 bases). The germline gives CDR1 MGHDK, CDR2 SYGVNS. The CDR3 extends over 19 amino acids. V lost 1 base, J lost 0 bases, and 16 bases lay in between. CDR3 nucleotides: TGTGCCAGCAGTGAATCGCCAGGGCGTTCACCCTCTGGGGCCAACGTCCTGACTTTC. This codes for CASSESPGRSPSGANVLTF.

V is TRBV7-9 and J is TRBJ2-7, with D tentatively TRBD2 (5 bases). V was clipped by 1 base and J by 3 bases, with 13 bases between them. The CDR3 has 15 amino acids. CDR1 and CDR2 (germline): SEHNR, FQNEAQ (reference sequence). The CDR3 region is CASSLGDHRGYEQYF. For the CDR3, the DNA is TGTGCCAGCAGCTTAGGCGACCACCGGGGCTACGAGCAGTACTTC.

The table lists this clonotype with a few counts. The V call is TRBV4-1, the J call TRBJ2-2; 13 bases are shared with TRBD2. V trimming: 4 bases; J trimming: 2 bases; junction bases outside the gene matches: 10. This CDR3 region has 19 residues. Germline assignment: CDR1 MGHRA and CDR2 YSYEKL. The CDR3 is CASSPKTSGGIKNTGELFF. CDR3 nucleotide sequence: TGCGCCAGCAGCCCTAAGACTAGCGGGGGGATTAAAAACACCGGGGAGCTGTTTTTT.

This clonotype was counted once. This chain connects TRBV7-2 to TRBJ2-4; 8 nucleotides agree with TRBD2. Germline lookup yields CDR1 SGHTA and CDR2 FQGNSA. This CDR3 contains 15 residues. V shed 3 bases and J 9 bases; nucleotides not matched to a gene: 10. CDR3 in amino acids: CASSFDGGASIIQYF. The CDR3 bases are TGTGCCAGCAGCTTCGACGGGGGGGCCTCCATCATTCAGTACTTC.

This clonotype was seen only a few times. The DNA for the CDR3 is TGTGCCATCAGTGACGACCGGGACTACCTCTACGAGCAGTACTTC. Translated, it gives CAISDDRDYLYEQYF. The chain recombines TRBV10-3 with TRBJ2-7; 7 bases agree with TRBD2. CDR1 is ENHRY, CDR2 SYGVKD, per germline. V was pared by 3 bases and J by 3 bases, with 8 bases of the junction left unmatched. This CDR3 is 15 amino acids long.

This clonotype appeared once. The chain couples TRBV5-1 to TRBJ2-2; possibly TRBD2 for D (6 bases). The CDR3 is made up of 15 amino acids. The V end was cut by 1 base, the J end by 1 base, with 8 bases between. Germline-derived CDR1 and CDR2 are SGHRS and YFSETQ. CDR3 region: CASSLRAGNTGELFF. DNA of the CDR3: TGCGCCAGCAGCTTGAGAGCGGGGAACACCGGGGAGCTGTTTTTT.

This chain uses TRBV6-5 with TRBJ2-1, with 9 bases aligning to TRBD2. This CDR3 spans 15 amino acids. Trimming removed 0 bases from V and 4 bases from J; junction bases left unmatched: 1. Germline V gene sequence: CDR1 MNHEY, CDR2 SVGAGI. The CDR3 DNA is TGTGCCAGCAGTTACTCGAGCGGGGGGTACAATGAGCAGTTCTTC. It specifies CASSYSSGGYNEQFF.

This clonotype was seen just once. DNA of the CDR3: TGTGCCAGCAGCGTGGACAGGGCAAGGGGTTCACCCCTCCACTTT. Protein sequence: CASSVDRARGSPLHF. V is TRBV11-1 and J is TRBJ1-6, with TRBD1 matching 8 bases. Germline loops: CDR1 SGHAT, CDR2 FQDESV (reference sequence). The CDR3 is made up of 15 amino acids. The junction had 9 bases not matched to a gene; V was cut back by 5 bases and J by 9 bases.

The CDR3 nucleotides read TGTGCCAGCAGCCAACAGGGCCTACAGGTCTTAGATGAGCAGTTCTTC. Translating it yields CASSQQGLQVLDEQFF. The chain links TRBV3-1 to TRBJ2-1; possible D gene TRBD1, 5 bases. Germline CDR1 is LGHDT and CDR2 is YNNKEL (reference sequence). The V gene lost 2 bases and the J gene lost 8 bases, with 19 bases spanning the gap. The CDR3 has 16 amino acids.

The V gene is TRBV15, the J gene TRBJ2-2; D call uncertain. Germline V gives CDR1 LNHNV, CDR2 YYDKDF (reference sequence). V lost 2 bases to trimming and J lost 2 bases, with 9 bases between them. The CDR3 runs to 15 residues. The CDR3 reads CATSRFSRNTGELFF. Written as DNA, the CDR3 is TGTGCCACCAGCAGATTCTCACGTAACACCGGGGAGCTGTTTTTT.

The chain carries TRBV15 and TRBJ2-7; D is uncertain. The germline V gene encodes CDR1 LNHNV and CDR2 YYDKDF (reference sequence). V dropped 0 bases and J dropped 2 bases, with 5 bases sitting between them. This CDR3 has 13 residues. CDR3 nucleotides: TGTGCCACCAGCAGAGATTACGCCTACGAGCAGTACTTC. Its protein is CATSRDYAYEQYF. The full variable domain, in which reference TRBV15 and TRBJ2-7 provide the parts outside the CDR3, is DAMVIQNPRYQVTQFGKPVTLSCSQTLNHNVMYWYQQKSSQAPKLLFHYYDKDFNNEADTPDNFQSRRPNTSFCFLDIRSPGLGDTAMYLCATSRDYAYEQYFGPGTRLTVT.

This chain connects TRBV20-1 to TRBJ2-1; a weak D match, TRBD1 (6 bases). In germline, CDR1 is DFQATT, CDR2 SNEGSKA (reference sequence). The ends were cut back, 0 bases at V and 4 bases at J, with 19 bases in the middle. The CDR3 totals 17 residues. CDR3 nucleotides: TGCAGTGCTAGAGATCAGACCGGGACAAAGAGATACAATGAGCAGTTCTTC. Amino acids: CSARDQTGTKRYNEQFF.

The J gene is TRBJ2-2, the V gene TRBV5-6, with 13 nucleotides matching TRBD2. Trimming removed 3 bases from V and 4 bases from J; junction bases left unmatched: 6. Germline V CDR1 and CDR2: SGHDT, YYEEEE. The CDR3 has 17 amino acids. The CDR3 sequence: CASSYGLAGALTGELFF. The CDR3 region has the DNA TGTGCCAGCAGCTACGGACTAGCGGGGGCCCTCACCGGGGAGCTGTTTTTT. Combining the CDR3 with reference TRBV5-6 and TRBJ2-2 gives the whole variable domain DAGVTQSPTHLIKTRGQQVTLRCSPKSGHDTVSWYQQALGQGPQFIFQYYEEEERQRGNFPDRFSGHQFPNYSSELNVNALLLGDSALYLCASSYGLAGALTGELFFGEGSRLTVL.

CDR3 DNA sequence: TGTGTCAGCAGGCCAGTTAGGGACAGGTCCCCAGAGACCCAGTACTTC. This gives the protein CVSRPVRDRSPETQYF. The V call is TRBV21-1, the J call TRBJ2-5; the D segment call TRBD1 is taken from the table without a DNA check. TRBV21-1 is a pseudogene. The CDR3 consists of 16 residues.

The chain is built from TRBV10-3 and TRBJ2-1; D not certain. V lost 0 bases and J lost 4, with 7 bases in between. The CDR3 runs to 14 residues. Germline lookup yields CDR1 ENHRY and CDR2 SYGVKD. The CDR3 nucleotides read TGTGCCATCAGTGAGTCCTCAACTTACAATGAGCAGTTCTTC. Translation: CAISESSTYNEQFF.

This clonotype was observed a few times. The rearrangement uses TRBV20-1 and TRBJ2-3; 8 bases agree with TRBD2. Trimming at V came to 0 bases and at J to 5 bases, leaving 7 bases not matched to a gene. This CDR3 contains 15 residues. Germline V gene lookup returns CDR1 DFQATT and CDR2 SNEGSKA (reference sequence). CDR3 nucleotides: TGCAGTGCTAGAGATCCAGGGCGGGGGGTAGATACGCAGTATTTT. This codes for CSARDPGRGVDTQYF.

A few counts support this clonotype. The rearrangement uses TRBV12-3 or TRBV12-4 and TRBJ2-1; 12 nucleotides line up with TRBD2. This CDR3 spans 14 amino acids. Trimming removed 6 bases from V and 9 bases from J; junction bases left unmatched: 6. CDR3 loop: CASSPTSGGIEQFF. CDR3 coding DNA: TGTGCCAGCAGCCCAACTAGCGGGGGGATTGAGCAGTTCTTC.

This clonotype came up many times. The chain combines TRBV20-1 with TRBJ2-5; 7 nucleotides line up with TRBD2. The CDR3 sequence is 15 residues long. Per germline, CDR1 DFQATT and CDR2 SNEGSKA (reference sequence). J was trimmed by 0 bases and V by 7 bases; bases with no gene match: 11. For the CDR3, the DNA is TGCAGTGTTAACGATCGGGGGGTATACCAAGAGACCCAGTACTTC. Residues: CSVNDRGVYQETQYF.

With respect to this clonotype: Given a much more abundant clone one base away, this may be a read error. The chain couples TRBV5-1 to TRBJ1-2; 7 bases line up with TRBD1. The CDR3 is made up of 14 amino acids. V shed 9 bases and J 2 bases; nucleotides not matched to a gene: 10. The germline gives CDR1 SGHRS, CDR2 YFSETQ. CDR3 bases: TGCGCCAACAGACGCGGACAGGACAACTATGGCTACACCTTC. Translating gives CANRRGQDNYGYTF.

This sequence joins TRBV30 and TRBJ2-6; 9 bases are shared with TRBD1. The V gene's germline CDR1 is GTSNPN and CDR2 SVGIG (reference sequence). The CDR3 has 17 residues. With V trimmed by 2 bases and J by 0 bases, 5 bases remained unmatched. CDR3 in amino acids: CAWSRDRASSGANVLTF. In nucleotides, the CDR3 is TGTGCCTGGAGTAGGGACAGGGCCAGCTCTGGGGCCAACGTCCTGACTTTC. Complete variable domain (other parts from reference TRBV30 and TRBJ2-6): SQTIHQWPATLVQPVGSPLSLECTVEGTSNPNLYWYRQAAGRGLQLLFYSVGIGQISSEVPQNLSASRPQDRQFILSSKKLLLSDSGFYLCAWSRDRASSGANVLTFGAGSRLTVL.

The chain uses TRBV7-2 and TRBJ2-5, with D unresolved. Germline V gene lookup returns CDR1 SGHTA and CDR2 FQGNSA. The V end lost 1 base, the J end lost 5 bases, and 17 bases lay between the germline ends. The CDR3 has 16 residues. For the CDR3, the DNA is TGTGCCAGCAGCTTAGTTACGCACAGCCCCGGGGAGACCCAGTACTTC. This sequence encodes CASSLVTHSPGETQYF.

The chain uses TRBV9 and TRBJ1-5; weak D call: TRBD1 (6 bases). The V gene lost 0 bases and the J gene lost 5 bases, with 18 bases spanning the gap. The CDR3 has 17 amino acids. The germline gives CDR1 SGDLS, CDR2 YYNGEE. The CDR3: CASSVDWDRWGHQPQHF. The CDR3 region has the DNA TGTGCCAGCAGCGTAGACTGGGACCGATGGGGGCATCAGCCCCAGCATTTT.

This chain uses TRBV6-1 with TRBJ1-2, with D possibly matching TRBD1 (5 bases). V lost 6 bases to trimming and J lost 4 bases, with 12 bases between them. The CDR3 has 13 residues. In germline, CDR1 is MNHNS, CDR2 SASEGT. The CDR3 here is CASRGQVRYGYTF. The CDR3 DNA reads TGTGCCAGCAGGGGGCAAGTACGCTATGGCTACACCTTC.

This clonotype was found once. The V call is TRBV10-3, the J call TRBJ2-7; 7 bases are shared with TRBD1. From germline, CDR1 is ENHRY and CDR2 SYGVKD. There are 13 residues in the CDR3. V lost 7 bases and J lost 1; bases outside the gene matches: 4. CDR3 amino acids: CAIKGAQSYEQYF. CDR3 sequence (DNA): TGTGCCATCAAGGGGGCGCAATCCTACGAGCAGTACTTC.

The gene calls are TRBV7-2 and TRBJ2-7; 11 bases match TRBD2. V shed 3 bases and J 6 bases; nucleotides not matched to a gene: 4. Germline CDR1 reads SGHTA; CDR2 reads FQGNSA. The CDR3 is 14 amino acids. The CDR3 is CASSLVAGGREQYF. The CDR3 bases are TGTGCCAGCAGCTTGGTAGCGGGGGGGCGCGAGCAGTACTTC. Using reference TRBV7-2 and TRBJ2-7 for the parts outside the CDR3, the full variable domain is GAGVSQSPSNKVTEKGKDVELRCDPISGHTALYWYRQSLGQGLEFLIYFQGNSAPDKSGLPSDRFSAERTGGSVSTLTIQRTQQEDSAVYLCASSLVAGGREQYFGPGTRLTVT.

The rearrangement uses TRBV9 and TRBJ2-7, with 11 positions matching TRBD1. Trimming at V came to 2 bases and at J to 2 bases, leaving 3 bases not matched to a gene. Germline loops: CDR1 SGDLS, CDR2 YYNGEE. The CDR3 extends over 15 amino acids. The DNA of the CDR3 is TGTGCCAGCAGCGTTGGACAGGGGGCCACCTACGAGCAGTACTTC. This codes for CASSVGQGATYEQYF.

The rearrangement uses TRBV11-2 and TRBJ2-3; possibly TRBD2 for D (6 bases). The CDR3 is 17 amino acids. CDR1 and CDR2 from the germline V gene are SGHAT and FQNNGV. Trimming removed 5 bases at V and 1 base at J, with 19 bases between. The CDR3 DNA sequence: TGTGCCAGCAGCCCCAGACTAGTTTCTAAGGGCACAGATACGCAGTATTTT. Amino acids: CASSPRLVSKGTDTQYF.